This TCR beta chain was sequenced for a study of STAT5B mutations in CD4+ large granular lymphocyte leukemia. Findings and limits, study-wide: CD4-sorted patient repertoires seemed more clonal than healthy CD4+ repertoires.

To note about this clone: Its antigen remains unknown.

The CDR3 is made up of 13 amino acids. Germline-derived CDR1 and CDR2 are SGHTA and FQGNSA. V shed 5 bases and J shed 5 bases, with 12 bases lying between them. Produced via immunoSEQ multiplex PCR; TCRdb's table is partial and in-frame only. The top ten clones hold roughly 1.8% of a sample with roughly 35,000 clones, 68% of them seen once. The sample was CD4+ T cells from blood buffy coats. The sequence derives from a human donor in good health. The chain couples TRBV7-2 to TRBJ2-5; D may correspond to TRBD1 or TRBD2 (5 bases each). CDR3 amino acids: CASSPGTGETQYF. CDR3 coding DNA: TGTGCCAGCAGCCCCGGGACCGGGGAGACCCAGTACTTC.